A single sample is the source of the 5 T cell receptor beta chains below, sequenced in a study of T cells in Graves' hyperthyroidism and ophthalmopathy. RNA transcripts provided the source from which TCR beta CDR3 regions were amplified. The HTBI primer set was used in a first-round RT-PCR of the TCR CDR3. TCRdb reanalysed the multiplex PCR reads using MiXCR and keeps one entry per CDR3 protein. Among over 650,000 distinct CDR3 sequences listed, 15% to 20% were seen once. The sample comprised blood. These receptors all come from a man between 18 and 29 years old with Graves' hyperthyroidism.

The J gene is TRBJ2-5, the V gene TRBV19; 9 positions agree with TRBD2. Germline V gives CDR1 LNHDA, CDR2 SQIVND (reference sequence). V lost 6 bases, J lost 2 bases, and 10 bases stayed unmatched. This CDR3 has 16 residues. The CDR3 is CASSRRSSGTQETQYF. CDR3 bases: TGTGCCAGTAGCCGTCGGTCTAGCGGGACTCAAGAGACCCAGTACTTC.

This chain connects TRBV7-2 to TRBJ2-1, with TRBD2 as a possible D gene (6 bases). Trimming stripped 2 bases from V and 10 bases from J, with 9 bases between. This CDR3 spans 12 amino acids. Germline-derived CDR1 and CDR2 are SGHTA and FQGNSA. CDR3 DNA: TGTGCCAGCAGCTTAAAGGGAGGCGAGCAGTTCTTC. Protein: CASSLKGGEQFF. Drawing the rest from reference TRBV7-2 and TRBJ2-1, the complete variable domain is GAGVSQSPSNKVTEKGKDVELRCDPISGHTALYWYRQSLGQGLEFLIYFQGNSAPDKSGLPSDRFSAERTGGSVSTLTIQRTQQEDSAVYLCASSLKGGEQFFGPGTRLTVL.

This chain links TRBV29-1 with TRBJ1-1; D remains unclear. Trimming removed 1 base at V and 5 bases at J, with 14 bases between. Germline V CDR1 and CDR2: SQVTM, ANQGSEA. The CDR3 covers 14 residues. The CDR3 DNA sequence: TGCAGCGTTGAAGGTCCCCTTGAACAGACTGAAGCTTTCTTT. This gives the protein CSVEGPLEQTEAFF.

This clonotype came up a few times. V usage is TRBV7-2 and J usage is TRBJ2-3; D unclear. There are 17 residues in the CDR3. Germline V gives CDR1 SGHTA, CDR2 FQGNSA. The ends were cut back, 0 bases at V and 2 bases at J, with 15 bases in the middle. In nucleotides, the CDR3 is TGTGCCAGCAGCTTAGCGAAGGGATCCCTCCTCACAGATACGCAGTATTTT. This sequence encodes CASSLAKGSLLTDTQYF.

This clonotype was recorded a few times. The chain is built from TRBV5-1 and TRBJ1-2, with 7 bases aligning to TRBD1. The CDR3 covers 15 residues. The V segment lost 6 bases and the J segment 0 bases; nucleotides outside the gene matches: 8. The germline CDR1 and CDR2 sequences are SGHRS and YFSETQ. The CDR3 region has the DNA TGCGCCAGCACCGAGGGGGCAGTCCCTAACTATGGCTACACCTTC. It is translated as CASTEGAVPNYGYTF.